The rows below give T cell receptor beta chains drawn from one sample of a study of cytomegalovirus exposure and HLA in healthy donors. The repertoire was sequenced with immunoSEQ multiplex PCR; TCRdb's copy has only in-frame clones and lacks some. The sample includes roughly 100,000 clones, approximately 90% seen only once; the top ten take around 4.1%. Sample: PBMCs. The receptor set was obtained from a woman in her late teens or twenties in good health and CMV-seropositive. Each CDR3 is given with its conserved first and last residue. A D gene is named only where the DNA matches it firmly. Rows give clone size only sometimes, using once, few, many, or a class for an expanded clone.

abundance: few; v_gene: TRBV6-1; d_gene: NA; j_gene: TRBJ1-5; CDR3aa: CASSATGTRSNQPQHF; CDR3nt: TGTGCCAGCAGTGCAACCGGGACAAGAAGCAATCAGCCCCAGCATTTT
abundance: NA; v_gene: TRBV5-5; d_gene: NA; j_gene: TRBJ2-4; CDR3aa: CASSLARQRGPQNIQYF; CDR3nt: TGTGCCAGCAGCTTGGCTAGGCAACGCGGGCCTCAAAACATTCAGTACTTC
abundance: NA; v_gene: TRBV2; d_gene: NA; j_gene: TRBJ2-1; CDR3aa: CASRTANNEQFF; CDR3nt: TGTGCCAGCCGGACTGCAAACAATGAGCAGTTCTTC
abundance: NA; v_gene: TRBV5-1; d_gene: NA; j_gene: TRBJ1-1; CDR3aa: CASSLPDSTEAFF; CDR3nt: TGCGCCAGCAGCTTGCCAGACTCCACTGAAGCTTTCTTT
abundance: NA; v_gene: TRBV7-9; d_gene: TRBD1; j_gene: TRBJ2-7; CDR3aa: CASLPTGADYEQYF; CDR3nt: TGTGCCAGCTTACCGACAGGGGCGGACTACGAGCAGTACTTC
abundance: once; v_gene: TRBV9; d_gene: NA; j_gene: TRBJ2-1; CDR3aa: CASSVATVSYNEQFF; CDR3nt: TGTGCCAGCAGCGTTGCGACAGTGTCCTACAATGAGCAGTTCTTC
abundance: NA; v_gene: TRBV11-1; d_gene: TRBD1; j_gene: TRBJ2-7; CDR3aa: CASSSEGVSRTGAEQYF; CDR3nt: TGTGCCAGCAGCTCCGAGGGGGTTAGCCGGACAGGGGCCGAGCAGTACTTC
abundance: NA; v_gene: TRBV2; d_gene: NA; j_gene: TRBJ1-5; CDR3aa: CASSVGRTNQPQHF; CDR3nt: TGTGCCAGCAGTGTGGGCAGGACAAATCAGCCCCAGCATTTT
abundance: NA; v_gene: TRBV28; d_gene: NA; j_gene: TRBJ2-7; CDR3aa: CASSIDRYSYEQYF; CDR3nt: TGTGCCAGCAGTATAGACAGGTACTCCTACGAGCAGTACTTC
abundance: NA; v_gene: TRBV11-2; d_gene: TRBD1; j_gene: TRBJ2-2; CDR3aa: CASSLDPGQGATGELFF; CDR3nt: TGTGCCAGCAGCTTAGACCCGGGACAGGGGGCGACCGGGGAGCTGTTTTTT
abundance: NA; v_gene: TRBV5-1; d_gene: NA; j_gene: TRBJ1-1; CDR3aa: CASSLLPSGENTEAFF; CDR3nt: TGCGCCAGCAGCTTGTTGCCGTCAGGGGAGAACACTGAAGCTTTCTTT
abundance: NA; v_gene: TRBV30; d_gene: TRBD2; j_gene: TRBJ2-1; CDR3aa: CAWSVTSGRNEQFF; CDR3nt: TGTGCCTGGAGTGTAACTAGCGGACGGAATGAGCAGTTCTTC
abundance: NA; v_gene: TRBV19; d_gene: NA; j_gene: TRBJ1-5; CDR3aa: CASSISGVRNQPQHF; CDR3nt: TGTGCCAGTAGTATCTCAGGGGTGCGAAATCAGCCCCAGCATTTT
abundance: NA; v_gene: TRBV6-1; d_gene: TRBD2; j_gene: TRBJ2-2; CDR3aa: CASSEEGLAGGGELFF; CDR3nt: TGTGCCAGCAGTGAAGAAGGACTAGCGGGAGGGGGGGAGCTGTTTTTT
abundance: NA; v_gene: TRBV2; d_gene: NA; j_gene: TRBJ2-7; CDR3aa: CASGHEQYF; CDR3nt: TGTGCCAGCGGGCACGAGCAGTACTTC
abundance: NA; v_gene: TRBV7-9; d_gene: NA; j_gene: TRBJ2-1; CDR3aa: CASSHYGEWNEQFF; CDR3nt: TGTGCCAGCAGCCACTACGGAGAGTGGAATGAGCAGTTCTTC
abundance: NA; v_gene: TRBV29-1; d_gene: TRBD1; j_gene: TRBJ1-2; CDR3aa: CSVNDRGDGYTF; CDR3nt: TGCAGCGTTAATGACAGGGGAGATGGCTACACCTTC
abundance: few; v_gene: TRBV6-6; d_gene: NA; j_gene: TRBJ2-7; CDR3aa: CASSYSSTGNEQYF; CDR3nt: TGTGCCAGCAGTTACTCGAGTACGGGGAACGAGCAGTACTTC
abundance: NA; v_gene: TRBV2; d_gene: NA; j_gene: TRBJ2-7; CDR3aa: CASRVERAAQIYEQYF; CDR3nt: TGTGCCAGCAGGGTTGAGCGGGCCGCGCAAATCTACGAGCAGTACTTC
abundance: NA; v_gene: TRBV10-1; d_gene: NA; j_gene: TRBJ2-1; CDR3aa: CASSAGRTYNEQFF; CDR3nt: TGCGCCAGCTCGGCGGGACGAACCTACAATGAGCAGTTCTTC
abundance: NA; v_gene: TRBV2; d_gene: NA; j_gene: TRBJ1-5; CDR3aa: CASRGRFRGNQPQHF; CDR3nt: TGTGCCAGCAGGGGGAGGTTCAGAGGGAATCAGCCCCAGCATTTT
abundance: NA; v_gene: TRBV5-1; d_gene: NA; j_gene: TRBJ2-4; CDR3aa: CASSLVFLSRAKNIQYF; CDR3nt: TGCGCCAGCAGCTTGGTTTTCCTCTCTCGTGCCAAAAACATTCAGTACTTC
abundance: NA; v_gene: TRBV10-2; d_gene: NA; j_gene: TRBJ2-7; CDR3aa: CASSESGVTYEQYF; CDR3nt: TGCGCCAGCAGTGAGTCGGGAGTGACCTACGAGCAGTACTTC
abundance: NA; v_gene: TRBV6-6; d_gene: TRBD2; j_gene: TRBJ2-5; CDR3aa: CASSQGTSGARGSQYF; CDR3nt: TGTGCCAGCAGTCAGGGGACTAGCGGGGCCCGGGGGTCCCAGTACTTC
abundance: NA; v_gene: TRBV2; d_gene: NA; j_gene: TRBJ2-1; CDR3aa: CASSEDRVPSSYNEQFF; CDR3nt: TGTGCCAGCAGTGAAGACAGGGTCCCGAGCTCCTACAATGAGCAGTTCTTC
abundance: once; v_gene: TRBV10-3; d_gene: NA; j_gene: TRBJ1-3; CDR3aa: CAVSRDTLSGNTIYF; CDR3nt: TGTGCCGTCAGCCGGGACACCCTCTCTGGAAACACCATATATTTT
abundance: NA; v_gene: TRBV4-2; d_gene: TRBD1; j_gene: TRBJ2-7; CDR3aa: CASSQEKGQGSSEQYF; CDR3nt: TGTGCCAGCAGCCAAGAGAAGGGACAGGGATCCTCCGAGCAGTACTTC
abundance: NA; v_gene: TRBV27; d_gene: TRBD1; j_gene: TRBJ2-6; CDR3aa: CASRDRGPLSGANVLTF; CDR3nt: TGTGCCAGCAGAGACAGGGGTCCCCTCTCTGGGGCCAACGTCCTGACTTTC
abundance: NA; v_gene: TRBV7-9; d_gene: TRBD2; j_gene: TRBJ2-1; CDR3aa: CASSLDTSGQFF; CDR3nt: TGTGCCAGCAGCTTAGACACTAGCGGACAGTTCTTC
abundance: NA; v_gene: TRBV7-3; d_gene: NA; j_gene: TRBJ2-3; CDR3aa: CASSLSPGTQYF; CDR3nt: TGTGCCAGCAGCTTAAGCCCCGGTACGCAGTATTTT
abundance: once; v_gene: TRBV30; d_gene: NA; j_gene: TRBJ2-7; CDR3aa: CAWSALYEQYF; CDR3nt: TGTGCCTGGAGTGCCTTGTACGAGCAGTACTTC
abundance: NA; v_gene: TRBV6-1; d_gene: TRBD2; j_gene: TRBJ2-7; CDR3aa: CASTTLAGREQYF; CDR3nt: TGTGCCAGCACCACCCTAGCGGGGCGGGAGCAGTACTTC
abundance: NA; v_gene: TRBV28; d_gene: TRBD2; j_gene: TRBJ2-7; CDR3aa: CASSLGLAGAYEQYF; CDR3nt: TGTGCCAGCAGCCTTGGACTAGCGGGGGCCTACGAGCAGTACTTC
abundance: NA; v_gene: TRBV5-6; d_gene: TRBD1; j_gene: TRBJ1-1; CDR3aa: CASSIQGLDTEAFF; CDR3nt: TGTGCCAGCAGCATACAGGGGCTTGACACTGAAGCTTTCTTT
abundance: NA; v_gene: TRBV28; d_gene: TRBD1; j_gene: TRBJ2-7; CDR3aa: CATTGTGVSPLGYEQYF; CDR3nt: TGTGCCACGACCGGGACAGGGGTAAGCCCCTTGGGCTACGAGCAGTACTTC
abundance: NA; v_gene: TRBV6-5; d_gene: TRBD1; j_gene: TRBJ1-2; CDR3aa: CASSATGALYYGYTF; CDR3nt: TGTGCCAGCAGTGCGACAGGGGCCTTATACTATGGCTACACCTTC
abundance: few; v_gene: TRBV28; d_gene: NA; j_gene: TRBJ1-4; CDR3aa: CASSLAGSGKLFF; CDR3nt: TGTGCCAGCAGTTTGGCAGGGTCTGGAAAACTGTTTTTT
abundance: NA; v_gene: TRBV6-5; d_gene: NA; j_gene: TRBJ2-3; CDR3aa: CASSPPGGGGNTQYF; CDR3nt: TGTGCCAGCAGTCCCCCGGGGGGCGGTGGGAATACGCAGTATTTT
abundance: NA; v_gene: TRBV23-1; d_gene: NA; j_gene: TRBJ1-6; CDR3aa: CASSLVRRGRLNNSPLHF; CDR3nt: TGCGCCAGCAGTCTGGTCCGGAGGGGTCGATTAAATAATTCACCCCTCCACTTT
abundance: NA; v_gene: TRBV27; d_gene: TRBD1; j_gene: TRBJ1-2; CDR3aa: CASSFVTGEGYTF; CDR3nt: TGTGCCAGCAGTTTTGTGACAGGGGAAGGCTACACCTTC
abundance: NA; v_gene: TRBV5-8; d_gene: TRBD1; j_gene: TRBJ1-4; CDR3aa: CASSFKGADEKLFF; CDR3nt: TGTGCCAGCAGCTTCAAGGGGGCTGATGAAAAACTGTTTTTT
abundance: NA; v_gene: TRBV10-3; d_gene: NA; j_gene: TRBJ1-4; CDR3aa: CAISESRDEKLFF; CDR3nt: TGTGCCATCAGTGAGTCCAGGGATGAAAAACTGTTTTTT
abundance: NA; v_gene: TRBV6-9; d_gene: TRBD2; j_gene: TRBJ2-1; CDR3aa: CASTQGLAASYNEQFF; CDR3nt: TGTGCCAGCACCCAAGGACTAGCGGCCTCCTACAATGAGCAGTTCTTC
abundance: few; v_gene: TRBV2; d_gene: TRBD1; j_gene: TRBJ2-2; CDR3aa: CASKTQGAGSGELFF; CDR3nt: TGTGCCAGCAAAACACAGGGGGCCGGTTCCGGGGAGCTGTTTTTT
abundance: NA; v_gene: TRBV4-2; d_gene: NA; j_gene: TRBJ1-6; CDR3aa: CASSQESEGRSPLHF; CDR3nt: TGTGCCAGCAGCCAAGAATCGGAGGGCCGGTCACCCCTCCACTTT
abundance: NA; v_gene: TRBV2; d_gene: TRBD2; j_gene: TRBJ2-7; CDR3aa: CASSEGGGGYEQYF; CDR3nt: TGTGCCAGCAGTGAAGGCGGGGGGGGATACGAGCAGTACTTC
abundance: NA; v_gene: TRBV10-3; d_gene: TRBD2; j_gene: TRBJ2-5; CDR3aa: CAISEAAGLAGGGRETQYF; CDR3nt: TGTGCCATCAGTGAGGCGGCGGGGCTAGCGGGAGGAGGTAGAGAGACCCAGTACTTC
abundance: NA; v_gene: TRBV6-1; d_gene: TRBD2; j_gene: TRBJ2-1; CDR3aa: CATRTSGGSYNEQFF; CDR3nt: TGTGCCACCCGGACTAGCGGGGGTTCATACAATGAGCAGTTCTTC
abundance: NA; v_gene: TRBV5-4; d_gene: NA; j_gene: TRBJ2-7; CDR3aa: CASSTTPLYEQYF; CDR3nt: TGTGCCAGCAGCACGACTCCCCTCTACGAGCAGTACTTC
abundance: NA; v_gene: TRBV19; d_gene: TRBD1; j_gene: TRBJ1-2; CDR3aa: CASRRDRANYGYTF; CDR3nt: TGTGCCAGTAGGCGGGACAGGGCCAACTATGGCTACACCTTC
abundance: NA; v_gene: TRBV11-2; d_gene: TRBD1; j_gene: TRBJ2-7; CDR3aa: CASSLERVPDRGLWEQYF; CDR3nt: TGTGCCAGCAGCTTAGAGCGAGTTCCGGACAGGGGGCTCTGGGAGCAGTACTTC
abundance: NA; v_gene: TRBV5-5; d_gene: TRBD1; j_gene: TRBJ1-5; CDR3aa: CASSLVGGDSQPQHF; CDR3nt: TGTGCCAGCAGCTTGGTAGGTGGGGACAGTCAGCCCCAGCATTTT
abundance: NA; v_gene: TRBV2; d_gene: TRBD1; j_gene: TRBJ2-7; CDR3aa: CASRPDRGEFYEQYF; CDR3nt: TGTGCCAGCAGACCTGACAGGGGGGAATTCTACGAGCAGTACTTC
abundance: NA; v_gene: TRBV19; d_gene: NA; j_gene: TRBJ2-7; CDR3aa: CASSQSRYSSYEQYF; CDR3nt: TGTGCCAGTAGCCAAAGTAGATACTCCTCCTACGAGCAGTACTTC
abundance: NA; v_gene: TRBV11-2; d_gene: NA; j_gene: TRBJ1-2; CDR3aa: CASRTGTTAYGYTF; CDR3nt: TGTGCCAGCAGGACAGGAACAACAGCGTATGGCTACACCTTC
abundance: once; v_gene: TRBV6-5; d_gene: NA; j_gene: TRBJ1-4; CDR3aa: CASSYSPGFSEKLFF; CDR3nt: TGTGCCAGCAGTTACTCTCCGGGGTTCAGTGAAAAACTGTTTTTT
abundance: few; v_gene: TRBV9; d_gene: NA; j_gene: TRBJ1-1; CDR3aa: CASSVVAGMNTEAFF; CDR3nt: TGTGCCAGCAGCGTAGTGGCAGGGATGAACACTGAAGCTTTCTTT
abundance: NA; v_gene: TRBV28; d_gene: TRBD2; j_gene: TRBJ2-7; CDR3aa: CASSFTSGVYEQYF; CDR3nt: TGTGCCAGCAGTTTTACTAGCGGGGTCTACGAGCAGTACTTC
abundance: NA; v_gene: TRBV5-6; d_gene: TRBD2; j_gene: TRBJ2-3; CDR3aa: CASSLLVSAGGASTDTQYF; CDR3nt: TGTGCCAGCAGCTTGTTAGTCTCCGCGGGAGGGGCTAGCACAGATACGCAGTATTTT
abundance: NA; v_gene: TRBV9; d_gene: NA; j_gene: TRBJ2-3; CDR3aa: CASSGQATDTQYF; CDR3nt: TGTGCCAGCAGCGGGCAGGCGACAGATACGCAGTATTTT